Following are 11 T cell receptor beta chains from one sample sequenced in a study of shared clonotypes between healthy human individuals. Assay: immunoSEQ multiplex PCR; the TCRdb copy retains only in-frame clones and omits some. The data hold some 1 million clones, with around 76% observed a single time. The sequencing sample was made of memory CD4+ T cells sorted from blood. Subset specified: CD45RA-negative fraction. These receptor sequences come from a man aged 18-30 years in good health.

The rearrangement uses TRBV19 and TRBJ1-4, with unresolved D. CDR3 length equals 14 residues. Germline assignment: CDR1 LNHDA and CDR2 SQIVND (reference sequence). The V end was cut by 3 bases, the J end by 8 bases, with 13 bases between. The CDR3 coding sequence is TGTGCCAGTAGTATCGGAGGGCCGAAGGAAAAACTGTTTTTT. This encodes CASSIGGPKEKLFF.

CDR3 in amino acids: CASSRGGLGDEQFF. CDR3 sequence (DNA): TGTGCCAGCAGCCGCGGGGGACTCGGGGATGAGCAGTTCTTC. This chain uses TRBV7-3 with TRBJ2-1; 7 nucleotides match TRBD2. This CDR3 has 14 amino acids. Germline CDR1 is SGHTA and CDR2 is FQGTGA. With 5 bases clipped from V and 8 bases from J, the junction kept 9 bases outside the gene matches.

The chain combines TRBV2 with TRBJ2-3; 13 bases agree with TRBD2. The CDR3 runs 15 residues. Germline-derived CDR1 and CDR2 are SNHLY and FYNNEI. V trimming: 6 bases; J trimming: 4 bases; junction bases outside the gene matches: 4. CDR3 in amino acids: CASRWTSGGPDTQYF. The CDR3 region has the DNA TGTGCCAGCAGGTGGACTAGCGGGGGCCCAGATACGCAGTATTTT.

The CDR3, as DNA: TGTGCCAGCAGTTTAGTGACAGGGGGCACTGAAGCTTTCTTT. As protein: CASSLVTGGTEAFF. The chain recombines TRBV27 with TRBJ1-1, with TRBD1 identical over 9 bases. V was pared by 2 bases and J by 4 bases, with 2 bases of the junction left unmatched. The CDR3 runs to 14 residues. Germline lookup yields CDR1 MNHEY and CDR2 SMNVEV (reference sequence).

The chain joins TRBV9 to TRBJ1-4; TRBD1 matches 7 bases. Germline values: CDR1 SGDLS, CDR2 YYNGEE. V was clipped by 4 bases and J by 1 base; unmatched bases: 10. CDR3 length equals 17 residues. The CDR3 loop is CASSPRDRVETNEKLFF. The CDR3 nucleotides read TGTGCCAGCAGCCCCCGAGACAGGGTAGAAACTAATGAAAAACTGTTTTTT.

The table lists this clone with a few counts. The rearrangement uses TRBV15 and TRBJ2-1; D not resolved. Germline V lookup: CDR1 LNHNV, CDR2 YYDKDF (reference sequence). Trimming cost V 5 bases and J 1 base, with 12 bases left between them. The CDR3 sequence is 15 residues long. The CDR3 reads CATSRARWSYNEQFF. The CDR3, as DNA: TGTGCCACCAGCCGCGCGCGGTGGTCCTACAATGAGCAGTTCTTC.

Comment on this clone: This sample includes further DNA sequences coding for the same CDR3. CDR3: CASRSTGTGTEAFF. The DNA for the CDR3 is TGTGCCAGCAGATCTACCGGGACAGGAACTGAAGCTTTCTTT. The genes are TRBV6-5 and TRBJ1-1; 8 nucleotides align to TRBD1. The CDR3 runs 14 residues. Unmatched junction bases numbered 8, after V lost 6 bases and J lost 5 bases. The germline V gene has CDR1 MNHEY and CDR2 SVGAGI.

The chain uses TRBV7-8 and TRBJ2-3; D is possibly TRBD2 (5 bases). CDR3 length: 15 amino acids. The germline CDR1 and CDR2 sequences are SGHVS and FQNEAQ. V was pared by 1 base and J by 5 bases, with 13 bases between. The CDR3 DNA is TGTGCCAGCAGCTTAGGCGGTCTAGCAATAGATACGCAGTATTTT. It is translated as CASSLGGLAIDTQYF. Filled out from reference TRBV7-8 and TRBJ2-3, the complete variable domain reads GAGVSQSPRYKVAKRGQDVALRCDPISGHVSLFWYQQALGQGPEFLTYFQNEAQLDKSGLPSDRFFAERPEGSVSTLKIQRTQQEDSAVYLCASSLGGLAIDTQYFGPGTRLTVL.

The rearrangement links TRBV6-6 to TRBJ2-5; TRBD1 matches 8 bases. With V trimmed by 2 bases and J by 5 bases, 10 bases remained unmatched. The germline CDR1 and CDR2 sequences are MNHNY and SVGAGI (reference sequence). CDR3 length: 16 amino acids. CDR3 sequence (DNA): TGTGCCAGCAGTTACGTGCCAGGGGGCATGGGGGAGACCCAGTACTTC. Amino acid sequence: CASSYVPGGMGETQYF.

The chain has TRBV19 and TRBJ2-1; 14 bases match TRBD2. The CDR3 runs to 13 residues. Trimming cost V 4 bases and J 12 bases; bases outside gene matches: 2. Germline CDR1 LNHDA, CDR2 SQIVND (reference sequence). The CDR3 sequence is CASSTGLAGAQFF. CDR3 DNA sequence: TGTGCCAGTAGTACGGGACTAGCGGGAGCGCAGTTCTTC.

V and J are TRBV27 and TRBJ2-7; D possibly uses TRBD1 or TRBD2 (5 bases each). This CDR3 is 14 amino acids long. Per germline, CDR1 MNHEY and CDR2 SMNVEV (reference sequence). V lost 7 bases to trimming and J lost 4 bases, with 17 bases between them. CDR3 in DNA: TGTGCCAGCACCATTAGATTCGAGGGGTACGAGCAGTACTTC. It specifies CASTIRFEGYEQYF.